This TCR beta chain was recovered during a study of cytomegalovirus exposure and HLA in healthy donors. This clone was picked up a small number of times. Antigen unknown. In the PCR, 60 Vbeta and 13 Jbeta primers were used. The repertoire was sequenced with immunoSEQ multiplex PCR; TCRdb's copy has only in-frame clones and lacks some. The data show nearly 110,000 clones, 65% to 85% seen once. Regarding the study as a whole: The authors listed around 150 TCR beta chains as cytomegalovirus-associated. Other equally common chains were less clonally expanded than HLA-associated TCR beta chains, a later analysis showed.

CDR3 length: 14 amino acids. The V gene's germline CDR1 is SQVTM and CDR2 ANQGSEA. With V trimmed by 6 bases and J by 3 bases, 9 bases remained unmatched. The sequence came from a man aged 25 to 40 in good health and CMV-seronegative. V usage is TRBV29-1 and J usage is TRBJ2-3; 7 positions match TRBD2. Sequencing was performed on PBMCs. CDR3 protein: CSVRTGGSTDTQYF. CDR3 nucleotide sequence: TGCAGCGTGCGGACTGGCGGGAGTACAGATACGCAGTATTTT.